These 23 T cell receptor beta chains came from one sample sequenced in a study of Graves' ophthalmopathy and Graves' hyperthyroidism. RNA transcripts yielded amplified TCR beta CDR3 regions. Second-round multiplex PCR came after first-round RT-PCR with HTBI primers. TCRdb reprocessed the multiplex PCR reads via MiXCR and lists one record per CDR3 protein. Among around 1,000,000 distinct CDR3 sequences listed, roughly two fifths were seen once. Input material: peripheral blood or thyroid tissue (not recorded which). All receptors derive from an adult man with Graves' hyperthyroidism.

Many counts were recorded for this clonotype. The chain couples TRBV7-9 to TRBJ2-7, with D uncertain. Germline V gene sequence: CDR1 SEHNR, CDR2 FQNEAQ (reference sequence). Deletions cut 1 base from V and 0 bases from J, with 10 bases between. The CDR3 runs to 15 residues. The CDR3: CASSLVPGSSYEQYF. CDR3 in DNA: TGTGCCAGCAGCTTAGTTCCGGGCAGCTCCTACGAGCAGTACTTC.

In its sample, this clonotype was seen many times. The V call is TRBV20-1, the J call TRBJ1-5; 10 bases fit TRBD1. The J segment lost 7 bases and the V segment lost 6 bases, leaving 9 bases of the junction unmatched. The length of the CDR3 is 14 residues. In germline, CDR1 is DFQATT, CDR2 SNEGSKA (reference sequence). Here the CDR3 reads CSAGTGDRGQPQHF. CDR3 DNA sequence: TGCAGTGCAGGAACCGGGGACAGGGGCCAGCCCCAGCATTTT.

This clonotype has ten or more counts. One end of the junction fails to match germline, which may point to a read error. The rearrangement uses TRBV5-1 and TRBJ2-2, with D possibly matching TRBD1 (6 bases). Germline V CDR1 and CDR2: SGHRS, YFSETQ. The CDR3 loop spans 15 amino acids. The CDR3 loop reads CASSPRTANTGELFF. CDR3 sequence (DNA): TGTGCCAGCAGCCCCAGGACAGCTAACACCGGGGAGCTGTTTTTT.

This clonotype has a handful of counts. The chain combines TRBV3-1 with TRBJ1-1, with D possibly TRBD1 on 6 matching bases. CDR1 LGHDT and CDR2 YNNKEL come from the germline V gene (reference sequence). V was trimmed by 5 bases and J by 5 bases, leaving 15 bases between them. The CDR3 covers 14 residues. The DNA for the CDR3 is TGTGCCAGCAGCTTCGACAGGAGGGTTACTGAAGCTTTCTTT. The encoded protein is CASSFDRRVTEAFF.

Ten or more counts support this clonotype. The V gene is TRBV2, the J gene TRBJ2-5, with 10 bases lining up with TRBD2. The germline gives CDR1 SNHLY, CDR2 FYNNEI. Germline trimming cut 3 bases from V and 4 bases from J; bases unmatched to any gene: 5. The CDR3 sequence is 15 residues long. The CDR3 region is CASSDLTSGIETQYF. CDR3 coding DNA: TGTGCCAGCAGTGACCTAACTAGCGGGATAGAGACCCAGTACTTC.

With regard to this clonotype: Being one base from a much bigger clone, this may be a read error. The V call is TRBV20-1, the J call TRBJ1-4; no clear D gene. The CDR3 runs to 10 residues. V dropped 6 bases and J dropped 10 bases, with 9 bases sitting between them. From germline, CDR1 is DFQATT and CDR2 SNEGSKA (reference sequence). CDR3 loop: CSAPSGKLFF. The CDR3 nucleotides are TGCAGTGCCCCTTCGGGAAAACTGTTTTTT.

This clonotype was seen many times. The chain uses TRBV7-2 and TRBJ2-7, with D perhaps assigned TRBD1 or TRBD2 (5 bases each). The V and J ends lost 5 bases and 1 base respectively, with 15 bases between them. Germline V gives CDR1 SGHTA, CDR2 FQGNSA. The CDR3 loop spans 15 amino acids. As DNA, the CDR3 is TGTGCCAGCAGCATAGGGACCCTTGGGTCCTACGAGCAGTACTTC. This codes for CASSIGTLGSYEQYF.

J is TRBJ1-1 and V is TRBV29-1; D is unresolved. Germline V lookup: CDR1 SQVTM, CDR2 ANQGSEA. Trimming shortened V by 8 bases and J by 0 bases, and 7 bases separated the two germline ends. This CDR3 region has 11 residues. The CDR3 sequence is CSSRMNTEAFF. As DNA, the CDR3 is TGCAGCAGTCGGATGAACACTGAAGCTTTCTTT.

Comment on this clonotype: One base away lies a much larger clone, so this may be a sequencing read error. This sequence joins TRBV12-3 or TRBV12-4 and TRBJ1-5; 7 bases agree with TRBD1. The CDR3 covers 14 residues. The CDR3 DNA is TGTGCCAGCAGTTCCGACAGGGTTCGTCAGCCCCTGCATTTT. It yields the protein CASSSDRVRQPLHF.

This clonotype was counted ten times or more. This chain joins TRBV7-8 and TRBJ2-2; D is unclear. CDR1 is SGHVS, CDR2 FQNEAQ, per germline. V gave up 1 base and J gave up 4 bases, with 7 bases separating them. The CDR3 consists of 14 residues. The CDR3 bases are TGTGCCAGCAGCTTAGATCCCTCCACCGGGGAGCTGTTTTTT. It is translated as CASSLDPSTGELFF.

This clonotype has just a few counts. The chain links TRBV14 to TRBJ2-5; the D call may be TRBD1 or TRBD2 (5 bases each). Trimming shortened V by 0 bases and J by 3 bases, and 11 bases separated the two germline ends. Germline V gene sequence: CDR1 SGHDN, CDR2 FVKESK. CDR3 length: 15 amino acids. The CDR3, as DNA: TGTGCCAGCAGCCAAGAAATCCGAGGGGAAGAGACCCAGTACTTC. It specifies CASSQEIRGEETQYF.

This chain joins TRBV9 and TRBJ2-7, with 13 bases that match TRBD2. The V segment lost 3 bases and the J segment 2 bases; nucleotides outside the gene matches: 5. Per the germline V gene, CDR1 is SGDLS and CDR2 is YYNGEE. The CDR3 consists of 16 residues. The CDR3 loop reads CASSERGLAGAYEQYF. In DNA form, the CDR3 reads TGTGCCAGCAGCGAGAGAGGACTAGCGGGAGCCTACGAGCAGTACTTC.

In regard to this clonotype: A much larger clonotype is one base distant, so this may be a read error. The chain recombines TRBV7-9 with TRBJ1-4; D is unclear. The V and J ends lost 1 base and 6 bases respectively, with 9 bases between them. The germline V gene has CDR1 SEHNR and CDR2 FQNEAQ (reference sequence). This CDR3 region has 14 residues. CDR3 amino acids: CASSLGGYDEKLFF. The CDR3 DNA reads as TGTGCCAGCAGCTTAGGAGGTTATGATGAAAAACTGTTTTTT.

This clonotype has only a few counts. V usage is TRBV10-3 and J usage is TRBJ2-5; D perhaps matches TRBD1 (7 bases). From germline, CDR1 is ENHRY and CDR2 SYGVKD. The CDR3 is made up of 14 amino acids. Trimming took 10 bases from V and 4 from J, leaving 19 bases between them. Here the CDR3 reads CASTSNRGGETQYF. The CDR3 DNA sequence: TGTGCCAGCACCTCGAACAGGGGAGGAGAGACCCAGTACTTC.

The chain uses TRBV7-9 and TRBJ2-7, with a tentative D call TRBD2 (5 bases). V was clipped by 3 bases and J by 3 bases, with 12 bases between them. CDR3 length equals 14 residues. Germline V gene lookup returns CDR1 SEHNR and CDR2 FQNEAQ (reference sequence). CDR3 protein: CASSLGYGGYEQYF. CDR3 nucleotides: TGTGCCAGCAGCTTGGGGTATGGAGGCTACGAGCAGTACTTC.

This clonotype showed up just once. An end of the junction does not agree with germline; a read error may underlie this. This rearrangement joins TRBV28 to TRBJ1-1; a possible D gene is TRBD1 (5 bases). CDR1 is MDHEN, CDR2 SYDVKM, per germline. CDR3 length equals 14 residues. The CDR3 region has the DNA TGTGCCAGCAGTTTAGTGGGGGTGAACACTGAAGCTTCCTTT. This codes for CASSLVGVNTEASF.

The CDR3 DNA follows: TGTGCCAGCAGCTTAGCCCTCCAGGGGCGTTACGTGAACACTGAAGCTTTCTTT. Translation gives CASSLALQGRYVNTEAFF. This chain links TRBV7-2 with TRBJ1-1, with a weak D call TRBD1 (6 bases). V was cut by 0 bases and J by 0 bases, with 17 bases left in between. This CDR3 spans 18 amino acids. CDR1 is SGHTA, CDR2 FQGNSA, per germline.

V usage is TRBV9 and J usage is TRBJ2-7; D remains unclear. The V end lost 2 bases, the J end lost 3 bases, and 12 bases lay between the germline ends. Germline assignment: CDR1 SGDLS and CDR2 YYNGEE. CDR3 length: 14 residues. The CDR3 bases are TGTGCCAGCAGCGTCGGCGACGTGGGCTACGAGCAGTACTTC. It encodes CASSVGDVGYEQYF.

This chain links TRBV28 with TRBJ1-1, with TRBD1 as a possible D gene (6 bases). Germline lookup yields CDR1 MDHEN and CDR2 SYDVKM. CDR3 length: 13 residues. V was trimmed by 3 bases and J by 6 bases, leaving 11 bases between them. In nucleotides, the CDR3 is TGTGCCAGCAGTTTTAGGGGGGTCGCTGAAGCTTTCTTT. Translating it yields CASSFRGVAEAFF.

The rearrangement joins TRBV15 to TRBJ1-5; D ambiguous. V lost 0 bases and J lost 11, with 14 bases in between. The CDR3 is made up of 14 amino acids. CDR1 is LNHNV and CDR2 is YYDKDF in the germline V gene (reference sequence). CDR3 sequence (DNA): TGTGCCACCAGCAGAGATCTTAGCATGAAGACCCAGCATTTT. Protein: CATSRDLSMKTQHF. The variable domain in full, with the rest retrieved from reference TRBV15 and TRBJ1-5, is DAMVIQNPRYQVTQFGKPVTLSCSQTLNHNVMYWYQQKSSQAPKLLFHYYDKDFNNEADTPDNFQSRRPNTSFCFLDIRSPGLGDTAMYLCATSRDLSMKTQHFGDGTRLSIL.

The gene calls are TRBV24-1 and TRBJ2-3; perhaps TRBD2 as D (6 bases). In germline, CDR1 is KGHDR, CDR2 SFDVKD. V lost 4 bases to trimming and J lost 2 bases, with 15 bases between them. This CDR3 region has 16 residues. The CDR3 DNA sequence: TGTGCCACCAGTGACTGGAGTGGAGGGTACACAGATACGCAGTATTTT. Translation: CATSDWSGGYTDTQYF.

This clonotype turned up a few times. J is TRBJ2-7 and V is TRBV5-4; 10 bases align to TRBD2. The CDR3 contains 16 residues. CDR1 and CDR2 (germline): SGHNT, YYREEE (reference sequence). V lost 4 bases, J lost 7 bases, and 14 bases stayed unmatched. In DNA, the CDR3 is TGTGCCAGCAGCCTCGGCGGTCTAGCGGGAGCGATAGAGCAGTACTTC. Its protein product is CASSLGGLAGAIEQYF. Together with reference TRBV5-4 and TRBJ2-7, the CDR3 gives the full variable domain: ETGVTQSPTHLIKTRGQQVTLRCSSQSGHNTVSWYQQALGQGPQFIFQYYREEENGRGNFPPRFSGLQFPNYSSELNVNALELDDSALYLCASSLGGLAGAIEQYFGPGTRLTVT.

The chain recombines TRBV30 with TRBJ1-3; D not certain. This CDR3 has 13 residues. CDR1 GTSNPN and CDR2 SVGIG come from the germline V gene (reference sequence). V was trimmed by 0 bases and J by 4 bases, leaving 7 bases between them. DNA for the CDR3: TGTGCCTGGAGTGTACTGGGGGGAAACACCATATATTTT. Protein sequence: CAWSVLGGNTIYF.